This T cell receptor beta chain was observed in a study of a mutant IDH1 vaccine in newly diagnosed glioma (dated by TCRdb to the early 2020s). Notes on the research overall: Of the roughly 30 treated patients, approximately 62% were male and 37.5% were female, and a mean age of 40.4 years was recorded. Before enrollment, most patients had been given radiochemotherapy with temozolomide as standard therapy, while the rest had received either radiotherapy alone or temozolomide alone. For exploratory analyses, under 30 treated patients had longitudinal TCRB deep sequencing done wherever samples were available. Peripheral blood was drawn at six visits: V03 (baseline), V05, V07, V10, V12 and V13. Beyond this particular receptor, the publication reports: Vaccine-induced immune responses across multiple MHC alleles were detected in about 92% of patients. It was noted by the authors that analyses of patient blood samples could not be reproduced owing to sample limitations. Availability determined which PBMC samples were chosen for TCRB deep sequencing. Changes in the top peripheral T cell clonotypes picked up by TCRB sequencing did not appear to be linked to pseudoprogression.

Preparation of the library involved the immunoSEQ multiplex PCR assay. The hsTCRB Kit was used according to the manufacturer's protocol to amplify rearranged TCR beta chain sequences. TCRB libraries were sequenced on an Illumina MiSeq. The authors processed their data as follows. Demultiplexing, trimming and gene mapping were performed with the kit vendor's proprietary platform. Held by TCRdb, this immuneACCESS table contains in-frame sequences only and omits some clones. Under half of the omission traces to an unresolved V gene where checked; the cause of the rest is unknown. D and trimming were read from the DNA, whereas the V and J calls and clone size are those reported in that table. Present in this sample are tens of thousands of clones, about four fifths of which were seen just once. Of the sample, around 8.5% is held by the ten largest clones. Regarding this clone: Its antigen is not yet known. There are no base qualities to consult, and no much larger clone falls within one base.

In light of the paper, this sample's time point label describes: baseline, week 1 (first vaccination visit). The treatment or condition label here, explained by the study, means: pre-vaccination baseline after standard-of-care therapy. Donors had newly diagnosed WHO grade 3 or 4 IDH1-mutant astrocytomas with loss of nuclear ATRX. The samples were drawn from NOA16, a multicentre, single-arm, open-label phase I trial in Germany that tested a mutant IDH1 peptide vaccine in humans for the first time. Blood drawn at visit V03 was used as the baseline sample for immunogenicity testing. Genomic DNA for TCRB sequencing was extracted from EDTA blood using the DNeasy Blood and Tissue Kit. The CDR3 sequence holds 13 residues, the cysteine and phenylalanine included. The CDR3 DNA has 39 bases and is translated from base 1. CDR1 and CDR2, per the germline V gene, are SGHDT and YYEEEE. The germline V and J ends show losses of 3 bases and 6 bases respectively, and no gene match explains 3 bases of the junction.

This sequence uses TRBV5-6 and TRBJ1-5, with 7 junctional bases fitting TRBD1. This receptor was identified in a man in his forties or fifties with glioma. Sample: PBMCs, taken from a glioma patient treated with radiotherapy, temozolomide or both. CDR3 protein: CASSSQGVQPQHF. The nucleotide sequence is TGTGCCAGCAGCTCCCAGGGGGTTCAGCCCCAGCATTTT.